The present T cell receptor beta chain was sequenced within a study of cytomegalovirus exposure and HLA in healthy donors. Study at large: Unique TCR beta sequences numbering approximately 120 million came from roughly 180 million T cells in an earlier analysis. Researchers found that 81% of over 350 genotyped donors fell within the Caucasian-associated ancestry cluster. The study's findings and limits: For cytomegalovirus status, the classifier reportedly gave diagnoses with high specificity and sensitivity.

PCR used 60 Vbeta primers and 13 Jbeta primers. The method was immunoSEQ multiplex PCR; TCRdb's version includes in-frame clones alone and lacks a portion of them. The sample lists fewer than 45,000 clones, 70% to 80% seen once, with roughly 7.9% in the top ten. A remark on this clone: What it binds is not known.

Germline CDR1 and CDR2: ENHRY and SYGVKD. This CDR3 has 13 amino acids. V shed 2 bases and J shed 2 bases, with 6 bases lying between them. This rearrangement joins TRBV10-3 to TRBJ1-2; no firm D call. Source material: PBMCs. This receptor was identified in a woman aged 30 to 39 in good health and CMV-seropositive. CDR3 DNA sequence: TGTGCCATCAGTGAGGGGAGGAACTATGGCTACACCTTC. This codes for CAISEGRNYGYTF.